This entry is about one T cell receptor (beta chain). Primers included in the PCR were 60 Vbeta and 13 Jbeta primers. Method: immunoSEQ multiplex PCR; TCRdb's copy keeps in-frame clones and lacks some. This sample has about 98,000 clones, with roughly 76% found just once. These data originate in a study of cytomegalovirus exposure and HLA in healthy donors. Looking at the study overall: Samples from HLA-typed donors yielded 65 million to 85 million unique TCRs in an early data release.

V lost 2 bases, J lost 11 bases, and 21 bases lay in between. The germline V gene has CDR1 MNHEY and CDR2 SVGAGI. The CDR3 is made up of 16 amino acids. Sequencing was performed on PBMCs. This clonotype was obtained from a female donor in good health and CMV-seronegative. The chain employs TRBV6-5 and TRBJ1-4, with unresolved D. As DNA, the CDR3 is TGTGCCAGCAGTTACGGGCAGGCGGGAAGGGATGGGAAACTGTTTTTT. Its translation is CASSYGQAGRDGKLFF.